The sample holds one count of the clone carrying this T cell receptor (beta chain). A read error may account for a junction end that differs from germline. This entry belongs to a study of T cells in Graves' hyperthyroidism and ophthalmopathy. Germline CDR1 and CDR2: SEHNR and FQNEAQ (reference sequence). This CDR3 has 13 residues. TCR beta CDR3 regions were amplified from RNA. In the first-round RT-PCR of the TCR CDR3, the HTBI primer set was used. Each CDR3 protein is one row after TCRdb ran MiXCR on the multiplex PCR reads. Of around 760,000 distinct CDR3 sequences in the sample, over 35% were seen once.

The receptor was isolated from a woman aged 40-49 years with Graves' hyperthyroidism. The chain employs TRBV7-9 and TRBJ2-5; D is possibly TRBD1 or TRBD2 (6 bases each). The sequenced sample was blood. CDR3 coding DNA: TGCGCCAGCAGTCCCGGGAGTGCAGGGGCCCAGTACTTC. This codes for CASSPGSAGAQYF.